The 18 T cell receptor beta chains below were found in one sample sequenced in a study of T-cell memory formation after mild COVID-19. TCRdb analysed the 5' RACE reads with MiXCR anew, one entry per CDR3 protein. This table has 360,000 or so distinct CDR3 sequences, 28% appearing once. Material for sequencing was PBMCs or a T cell subset sorted from them (not recorded which). The receptor source for this set is an adult woman who had mild COVID-19 (a few samples of this study predate the infection). Cell type and time point are not known.

The genes are TRBV10-3 and TRBJ2-5, with 7 bases identical to TRBD2. The CDR3 is made up of 14 amino acids. The trim removed 2 bases at V and 0 bases at J, leaving 0 bases unmatched. The V gene's germline CDR1 is ENHRY and CDR2 SYGVKD. The CDR3 coding sequence is TGTGCCATCAGTGAGAGCGGGAACCAAGAGACCCAGTACTTC. Translating it yields CAISESGNQETQYF.

This clonotype turned up a few times. The chain combines TRBV6-5 with TRBJ2-7; TRBD2 agrees at 10 bases. The CDR3 consists of 14 residues. Germline V lookup: CDR1 MNHEY, CDR2 SVGAGI. Losses at the gene ends were 7 bases for V and 0 bases for J; bases not matched to a gene: 3. The CDR3 DNA is TGTGCCAGCAAGAGGACTAGCGGCTCCTACGAGCAGTACTTC. Translation gives CASKRTSGSYEQYF.

This clonotype appeared a few times. The chain carries TRBV24-1 and TRBJ1-5; D is uncertain. The CDR3 is 15 residues long. The germline CDR1 and CDR2 sequences are KGHDR and SFDVKD. The V and J ends lost 4 bases and 0 bases respectively, with 9 bases between them. The CDR3 nucleotides are TGTGCCACCAGTGAGGGCTTGAATAGCAATCAGCCCCAGCATTTT. The encoded protein is CATSEGLNSNQPQHF.

This clonotype was observed a few times. The chain joins TRBV5-1 to TRBJ1-2; D remains unclear. Per germline, CDR1 SGHRS and CDR2 YFSETQ. Trimming left V 0 bases short and J 7 bases short, with 19 bases between. The CDR3 extends over 16 amino acids. CDR3 in amino acids: CASSLDDPHPLVGYTF. DNA of the CDR3: TGCGCCAGCAGCTTGGATGACCCCCATCCCCTCGTTGGCTACACCTTC.

The table lists this clonotype with a few counts. This chain joins TRBV4-1 and TRBJ2-7; D remains ambiguous. Trimming left V 0 bases short and J 0 bases short, with 6 bases between. The CDR3 is made up of 14 amino acids. Germline V gives CDR1 MGHRA, CDR2 YSYEKL. CDR3 loop: CASSQEIISYEQYF. CDR3 coding DNA: TGCGCCAGCAGCCAAGAGATCATCTCCTACGAGCAGTACTTC.

This clonotype was seen a few times. This chain's CDR3 is CASSPTGTSLPLDTQYF. The CDR3 DNA sequence: TGTGCCAGCTCACCAACCGGGACTAGCCTACCGTTAGATACGCAGTATTTT. V is TRBV18 and J is TRBJ2-3; 9 bases map to TRBD2. Germline CDR1 reads KGHSH; CDR2 reads LQKENI. The CDR3 is 17 residues long. V lost 2 bases and J lost 5; bases outside the gene matches: 11. Full variable domain (rest looked up from reference TRBV18 and TRBJ2-3): NAGVMQNPRHLVRRRGQEARLRCSPMKGHSHVYWYRQLPEEGLKFMVYLQKENIIDESGMPKERFSAEFPKEGPSILRIQQVVRGDSAAYFCASSPTGTSLPLDTQYFGPGTRLTVL.

This clonotype was detected only a few times. V gene TRBV12-3 or TRBV12-4 combines with J gene TRBJ2-3, with D unclear. CDR3 length: 14 amino acids. Trimming removed 2 bases at V and 2 bases at J, with 8 bases between. This chain's CDR3 is CASSLSRYTDTQYF. DNA of the CDR3: TGTGCCAGCAGTTTAAGCAGGTACACAGATACGCAGTATTTT.

This clonotype was picked up a small number of times. The genes are TRBV7-8 and TRBJ1-4; D call uncertain. The V gene lost 1 base and the J gene lost 0 bases, with 15 bases spanning the gap. The CDR3 sequence is 18 residues long. Per the germline V gene, CDR1 is SGHVS and CDR2 is FQNEAQ. This CDR3 reads CASSLVSRPTATNEKLFF. The CDR3 bases are TGTGCCAGCAGCTTAGTTTCGCGACCCACCGCAACTAATGAAAAACTGTTTTTT.

This clonotype came up many times. The rearrangement uses TRBV12-3 or TRBV12-4 and TRBJ2-3; TRBD2 aligns across 9 bases. This CDR3 is built from 14 residues. V gave up 5 bases and J gave up 1 base; unmatched junction bases: 1. The CDR3 sequence: CASSRTSGTDTQYF. The CDR3 region has the DNA TGTGCCAGCAGTCGGACTAGCGGCACAGATACGCAGTATTTT.

This clonotype was counted a few times. CDR3 coding DNA: TGTGCCAGCAGCCAACTAGACAGGGAGTACGAGCAGTACTTC. Amino acid sequence: CASSQLDREYEQYF. The chain recombines TRBV4-2 with TRBJ2-7; the match to TRBD1 covers 7 bases. The J segment lost 4 bases and the V segment lost 2 bases, leaving 5 bases of the junction unmatched. The V gene's germline CDR1 is LGHNA and CDR2 YNFKEQ. CDR3 size: 14 residues.

This clonotype was seen ten or more times. The chain links TRBV7-3 to TRBJ1-4; tentatively, D is TRBD1 (6 bases). Trimming removed 2 bases from V and 8 bases from J, with 9 bases in between. The germline CDR1 and CDR2 sequences are SGHTA and FQGTGA. The CDR3 has 13 residues. Here the CDR3 reads CASSLGGGEKLFF. The CDR3 DNA reads as TGTGCCAGCAGCTTAGGGGGCGGGGAAAAACTGTTTTTT.

This chain uses TRBV7-3 with TRBJ2-3; TRBD2 agrees at 11 bases. V was pared by 4 bases and J by 4 bases, with 4 bases of the junction left unmatched. Germline V gene lookup returns CDR1 SGHTA and CDR2 FQGTGA. The CDR3 spans 15 residues. This chain's CDR3 is CASSSSGGLSDTQYF. The CDR3 DNA reads as TGTGCCAGCAGCTCTAGCGGGGGGTTGTCAGATACGCAGTATTTT.

This chain connects TRBV11-2 to TRBJ2-3, with 7 nucleotides matching TRBD1. The CDR3 is 13 residues long. CDR1 is SGHAT and CDR2 is FQNNGV in the germline V gene. V was clipped by 5 bases and J by 7 bases; unmatched bases: 6. The CDR3 nucleotides read TGTGCCAGCAGCGACCACAGGGGAAATACGCAGTATTTT. As protein: CASSDHRGNTQYF.

This clonotype has just a few counts. The rearrangement links TRBV30 to TRBJ2-2, with 11 bases lining up with TRBD2. V shed 2 bases, J shed 4 bases, and the junction held 3 bases outside the gene matches. Germline CDR1 is GTSNPN and CDR2 is SVGIG (reference sequence). The CDR3 contains 15 residues. CDR3 sequence: CAWSRGLAVTGELFF. The CDR3 DNA reads TGTGCCTGGAGTAGGGGACTAGCGGTCACCGGGGAGCTGTTTTTT.

Only a few counts were recorded for this clonotype. Being one base from a much bigger clone, this may be a read error. The V gene is TRBV7-2, the J gene TRBJ2-7; D not resolved. Germline V gene sequence: CDR1 SGHTA, CDR2 FQGNSA. Trimming removed 1 base from V and 3 bases from J, with 7 bases in between. The CDR3 covers 13 residues. CDR3 residues: CASSLGHGYEQYF. In DNA form, the CDR3 reads TGTGCCAGCAGCTTAGGACATGGCTACGAGCAGTACTTC.

V and J are TRBV9 and TRBJ2-3; 15 nucleotides agree with TRBD2. This CDR3 comprises 16 residues. With 0 bases clipped from V and 4 bases from J, the junction kept 0 bases outside the gene matches. CDR1 is SGDLS and CDR2 is YYNGEE in the germline V gene. The CDR3 DNA reads TGTGCCAGCAGCGTAGGGACTAGCGGGGGGGCAGATACGCAGTATTTT. Translated, it gives CASSVGTSGGADTQYF.

This clonotype was counted a few times. The chain employs TRBV18 and TRBJ1-5, with TRBD1 matching over 8 bases. Trimming removed 6 bases from V and 4 bases from J; junction bases left unmatched: 8. This CDR3 has 15 amino acids. Germline CDR1 KGHSH, CDR2 LQKENI. In DNA form, the CDR3 reads TGTGCCAGCTCGCTACAGGGGGGCCCGAATCAGCCCCAGCATTTT. Residues: CASSLQGGPNQPQHF.

This clonotype was recorded at least ten times. This chain uses TRBV11-2 with TRBJ2-3, with 9 bases identical to TRBD1. CDR1 and CDR2 from the germline V gene are SGHAT and FQNNGV. CDR3 length: 15 amino acids. V gave up 7 bases and J gave up 2 bases; unmatched junction bases: 7. The CDR3 coding sequence is TGTGCCAGCACCTCGGGACAGGGCCTCACAGATACGCAGTATTTT. Its protein product is CASTSGQGLTDTQYF.